The source of this T cell receptor beta chain is a study of blood T cell repertoires in COVID-19. Profiling relied on immunoSEQ multiplex PCR, and the TCRdb table lists in-frame clones only, not all of them. Of roughly 89,000 clones listed, about 80% are singletons. V gave up 6 bases and J gave up 1 base; unmatched junction bases: 3. CDR3 length: 14 amino acids. Germline CDR1 SQVTM, CDR2 ANQGSEA. Material for sequencing was peripheral blood. V and J are TRBV29-1 and TRBJ2-2; TRBD2 matches at 9 bases. The receptor comes from a woman between 65 and 79 years old with acute or convalescent COVID-19. The CDR3 is CSVVLAGNTGELFF. The DNA of the CDR3 is TGCAGCGTCGTACTAGCGGGGAACACCGGGGAGCTGTTTTTT.